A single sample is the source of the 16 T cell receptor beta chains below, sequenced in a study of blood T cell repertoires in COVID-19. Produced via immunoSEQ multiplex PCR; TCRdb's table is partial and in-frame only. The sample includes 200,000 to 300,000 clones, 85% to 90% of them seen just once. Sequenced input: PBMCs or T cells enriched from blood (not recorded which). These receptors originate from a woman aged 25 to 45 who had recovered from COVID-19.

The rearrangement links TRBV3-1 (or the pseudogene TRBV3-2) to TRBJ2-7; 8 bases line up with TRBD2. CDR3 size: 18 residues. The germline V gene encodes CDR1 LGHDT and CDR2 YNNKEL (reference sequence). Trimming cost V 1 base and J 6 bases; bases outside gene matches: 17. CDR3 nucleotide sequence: TGTGCCAGCAGCCAAGCCCTAAGTTTTAGCGGGATCCCTCTCGAGCAGTACTTC. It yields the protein CASSQALSFSGIPLEQYF.

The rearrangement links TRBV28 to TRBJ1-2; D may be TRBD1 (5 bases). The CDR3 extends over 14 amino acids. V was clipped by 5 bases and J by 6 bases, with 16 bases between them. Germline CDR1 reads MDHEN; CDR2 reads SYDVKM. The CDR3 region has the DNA TGTGCCAGCAGTCTTCTGCGCAGGGAAGATGGCTACACCTTC. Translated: CASSLLRREDGYTF.

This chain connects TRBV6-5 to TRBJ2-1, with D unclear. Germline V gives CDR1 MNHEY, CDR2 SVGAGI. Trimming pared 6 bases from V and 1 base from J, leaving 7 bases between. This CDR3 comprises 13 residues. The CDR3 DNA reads TGTGCCAGCAGCCGAGAATCCTACAATGAGCAGTTCTTC. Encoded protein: CASSRESYNEQFF.

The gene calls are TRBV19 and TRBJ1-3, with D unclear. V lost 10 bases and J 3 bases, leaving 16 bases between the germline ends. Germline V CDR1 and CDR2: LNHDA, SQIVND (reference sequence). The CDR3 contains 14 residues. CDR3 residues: CATMGGNIGNTIYF. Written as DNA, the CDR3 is TGTGCCACGATGGGAGGGAATATTGGAAACACCATATATTTT.

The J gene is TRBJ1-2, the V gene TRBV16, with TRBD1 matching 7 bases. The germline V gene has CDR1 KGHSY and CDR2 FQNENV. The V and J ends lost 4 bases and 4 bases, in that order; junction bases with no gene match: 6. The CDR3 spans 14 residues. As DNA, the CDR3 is TGTGCCAGCAGCCCGACAGGGCCTGCCTATGGCTACACCTTC. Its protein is CASSPTGPAYGYTF.

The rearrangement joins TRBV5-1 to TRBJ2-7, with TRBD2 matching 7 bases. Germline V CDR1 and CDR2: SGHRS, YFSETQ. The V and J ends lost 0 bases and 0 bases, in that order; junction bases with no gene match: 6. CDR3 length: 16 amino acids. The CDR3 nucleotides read TGCGCCAGCAGCTTGGATGGCGGGAGCGCCTCCTACGAGCAGTACTTC. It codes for CASSLDGGSASYEQYF. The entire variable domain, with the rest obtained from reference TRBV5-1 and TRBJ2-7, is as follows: KAGVTQTPRYLIKTRGQQVTLSCSPISGHRSVSWYQQTPGQGLQFLFEYFSETQRNKGNFPGRFSGRQFSNSRSEMNVSTLELGDSALYLCASSLDGGSASYEQYFGPGTRLTVT.

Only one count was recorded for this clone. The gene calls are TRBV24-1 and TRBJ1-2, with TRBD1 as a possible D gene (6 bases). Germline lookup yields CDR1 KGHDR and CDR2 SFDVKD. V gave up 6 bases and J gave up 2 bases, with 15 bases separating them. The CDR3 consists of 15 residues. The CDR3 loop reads CATSSDGTSNYGYTF. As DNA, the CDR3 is TGTGCCACCAGTTCTGATGGGACATCGAACTATGGCTACACCTTC.

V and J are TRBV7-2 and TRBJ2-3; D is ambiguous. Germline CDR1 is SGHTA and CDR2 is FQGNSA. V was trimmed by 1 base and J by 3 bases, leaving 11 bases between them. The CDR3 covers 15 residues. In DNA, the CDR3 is TGTGCCAGCAGCTTAGTGTCAGGAACTACAGATACGCAGTATTTT. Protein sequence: CASSLVSGTTDTQYF.

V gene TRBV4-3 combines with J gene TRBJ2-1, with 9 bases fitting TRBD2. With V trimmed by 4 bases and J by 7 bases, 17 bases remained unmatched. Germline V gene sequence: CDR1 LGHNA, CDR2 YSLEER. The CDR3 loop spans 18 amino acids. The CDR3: CASSPGVAGGLMGNEQFF. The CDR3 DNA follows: TGCGCCAGCAGCCCAGGAGTGGCGGGAGGGCTAATGGGTAATGAGCAGTTCTTC.

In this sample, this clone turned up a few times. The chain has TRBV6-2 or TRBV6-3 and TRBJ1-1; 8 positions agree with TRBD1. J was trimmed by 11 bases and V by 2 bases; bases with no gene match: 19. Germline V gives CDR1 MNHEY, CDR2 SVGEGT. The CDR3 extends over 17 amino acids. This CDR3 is CASSYVGTPSGGPRAFF. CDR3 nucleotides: TGTGCCAGCAGTTACGTAGGAACCCCTTCAGGGGGCCCTCGGGCTTTCTTT.

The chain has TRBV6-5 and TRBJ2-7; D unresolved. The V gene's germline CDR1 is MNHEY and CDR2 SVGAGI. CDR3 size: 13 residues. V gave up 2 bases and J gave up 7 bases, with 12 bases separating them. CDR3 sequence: CASSYGQNREQYF. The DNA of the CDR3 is TGTGCCAGCAGTTACGGGCAGAATCGGGAGCAGTACTTC.

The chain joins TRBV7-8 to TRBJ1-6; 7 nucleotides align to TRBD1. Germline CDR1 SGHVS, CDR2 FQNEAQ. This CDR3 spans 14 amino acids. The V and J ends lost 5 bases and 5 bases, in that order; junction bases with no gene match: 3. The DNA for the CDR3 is TGTGCCAGCAGCCAAGACAGGGATAATTCACCCCTCCACTTT. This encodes CASSQDRDNSPLHF. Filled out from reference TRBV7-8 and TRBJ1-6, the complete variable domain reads GAGVSQSPRYKVAKRGQDVALRCDPISGHVSLFWYQQALGQGPEFLTYFQNEAQLDKSGLPSDRFFAERPEGSVSTLKIQRTQQEDSAVYLCASSQDRDNSPLHFGNGTRLTVT.

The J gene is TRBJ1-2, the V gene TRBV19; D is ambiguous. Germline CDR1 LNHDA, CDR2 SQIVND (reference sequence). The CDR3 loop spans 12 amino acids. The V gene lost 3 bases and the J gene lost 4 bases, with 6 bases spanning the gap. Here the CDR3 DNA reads TGTGCCAGTAGTATTCCAGGCTATGGCTACACCTTC. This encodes CASSIPGYGYTF.

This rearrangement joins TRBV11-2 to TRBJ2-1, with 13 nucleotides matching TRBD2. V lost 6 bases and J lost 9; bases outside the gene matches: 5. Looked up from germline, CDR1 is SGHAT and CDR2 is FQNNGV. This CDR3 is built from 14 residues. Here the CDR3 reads CASRRLAGGSEQFF. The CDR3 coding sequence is TGTGCCAGCAGAAGACTAGCGGGAGGCTCTGAGCAGTTCTTC.

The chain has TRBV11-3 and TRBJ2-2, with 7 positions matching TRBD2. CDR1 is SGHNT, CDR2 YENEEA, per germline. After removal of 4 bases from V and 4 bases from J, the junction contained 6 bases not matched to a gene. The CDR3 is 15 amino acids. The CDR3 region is CASSSWGGSTGELFF. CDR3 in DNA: TGTGCCAGCAGCTCCTGGGGGGGATCCACCGGGGAGCTGTTTTTT.

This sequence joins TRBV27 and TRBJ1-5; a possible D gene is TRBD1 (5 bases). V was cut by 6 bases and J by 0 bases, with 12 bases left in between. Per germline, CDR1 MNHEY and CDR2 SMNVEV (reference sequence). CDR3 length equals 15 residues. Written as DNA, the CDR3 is TGTGCCAGCAGCCTCTGGGGGGATAGCAATCAGCCCCAGCATTTT. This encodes CASSLWGDSNQPQHF.